The source of this T cell receptor beta chain is a study of blood T cell repertoires in COVID-19. Study-level information: Samples of COVID-19 (acute and convalescent) were obtained from the United States, Italy and Spain.

As originally analysed: It was from reference gene primer amplification that nucleated cell counts were estimated. Libraries were prepared by immunoSEQ multiplex PCR; TCRdb keeps only in-frame clonotypes and omits some of them. Clonal size and the V and J genes are those of that table, whereas D and trimming came from the DNA. The data hold about 200,000 clones, with around four fifths observed a single time. The CDR3 is made up of 13 amino acids. Looked up from germline, CDR1 is LGHNA and CDR2 is YNFKEQ. Trimming removed 4 bases at V and 8 bases at J, with 12 bases between. The specimen was peripheral blood. This TCR was recovered from a woman in her forties or fifties with acute or convalescent COVID-19. This chain links TRBV4-2 with TRBJ2-1; D gene unclear. CDR3 sequence: CASSRTFLDEQFF. The CDR3 region has the DNA TGTGCCAGCAGCCGTACGTTTTTAGATGAGCAGTTCTTC.